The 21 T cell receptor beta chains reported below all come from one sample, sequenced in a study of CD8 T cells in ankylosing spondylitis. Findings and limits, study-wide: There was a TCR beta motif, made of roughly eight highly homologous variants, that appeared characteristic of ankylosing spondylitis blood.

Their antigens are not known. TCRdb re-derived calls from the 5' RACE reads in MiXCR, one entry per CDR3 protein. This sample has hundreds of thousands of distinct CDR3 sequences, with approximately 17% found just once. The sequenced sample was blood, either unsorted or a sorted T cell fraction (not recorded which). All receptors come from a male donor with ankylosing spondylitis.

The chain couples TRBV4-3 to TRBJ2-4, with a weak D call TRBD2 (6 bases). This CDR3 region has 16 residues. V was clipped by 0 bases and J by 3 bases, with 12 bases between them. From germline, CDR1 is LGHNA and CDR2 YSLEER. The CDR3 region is CASSQDRAGLKNIQYF. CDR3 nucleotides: TGCGCCAGCAGCCAAGATAGGGCGGGACTCAAAAACATTCAGTACTTC.

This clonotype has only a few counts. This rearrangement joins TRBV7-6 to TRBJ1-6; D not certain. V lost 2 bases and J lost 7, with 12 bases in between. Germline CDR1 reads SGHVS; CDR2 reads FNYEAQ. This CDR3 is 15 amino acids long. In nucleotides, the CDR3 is TGTGCCAGCAGCTTATTATACGGTCCCAATTCACCCCTCCACTTT. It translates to CASSLLYGPNSPLHF.

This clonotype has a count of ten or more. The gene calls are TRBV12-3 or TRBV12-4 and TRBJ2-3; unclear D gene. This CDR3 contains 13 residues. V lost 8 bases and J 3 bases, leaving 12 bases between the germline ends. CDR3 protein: CASGDQRTDTQYF. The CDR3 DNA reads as TGTGCCAGCGGCGATCAGCGAACAGATACGCAGTATTTT.

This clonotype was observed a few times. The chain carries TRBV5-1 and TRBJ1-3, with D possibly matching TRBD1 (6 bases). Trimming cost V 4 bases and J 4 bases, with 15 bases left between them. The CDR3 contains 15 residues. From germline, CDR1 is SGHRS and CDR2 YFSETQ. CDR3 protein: CASSPRGYEGNTIYF. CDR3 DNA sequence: TGCGCCAGCAGCCCCAGGGGTTACGAAGGAAACACCATATATTTT.

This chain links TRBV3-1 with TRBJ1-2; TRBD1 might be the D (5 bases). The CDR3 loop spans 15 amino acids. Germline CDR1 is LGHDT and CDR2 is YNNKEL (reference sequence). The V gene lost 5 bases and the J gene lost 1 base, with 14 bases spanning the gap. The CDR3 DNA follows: TGTGCCAGCAGCTCTGGGGGGAGATATAACTATGGCTACACCTTC. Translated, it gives CASSSGGRYNYGYTF.

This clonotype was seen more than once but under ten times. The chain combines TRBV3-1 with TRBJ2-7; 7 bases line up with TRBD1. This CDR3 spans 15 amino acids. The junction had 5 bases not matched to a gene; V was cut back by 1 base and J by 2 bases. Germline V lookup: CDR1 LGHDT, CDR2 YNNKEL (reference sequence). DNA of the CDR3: TGTGCCAGCAGCCAAGGAGACAGGGTCACCTACGAGCAGTACTTC. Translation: CASSQGDRVTYEQYF.

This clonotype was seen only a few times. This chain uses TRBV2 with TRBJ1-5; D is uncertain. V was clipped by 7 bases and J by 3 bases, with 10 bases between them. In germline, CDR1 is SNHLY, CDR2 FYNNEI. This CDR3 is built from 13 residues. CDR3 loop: CASTVGFNQPQHF. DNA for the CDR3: TGTGCCAGCACGGTCGGATTCAATCAGCCCCAGCATTTT.

CDR3 DNA: TGTGCCAGCAGTTTACGACTGTTCTATGGCTACACCTTC. It yields the protein CASSLRLFYGYTF. The chain is built from TRBV28 and TRBJ1-2; D is unresolved. Germline lookup yields CDR1 MDHEN and CDR2 SYDVKM. The ends were cut back, 2 bases at V and 4 bases at J, with 8 bases in the middle. The CDR3 is made up of 13 amino acids.

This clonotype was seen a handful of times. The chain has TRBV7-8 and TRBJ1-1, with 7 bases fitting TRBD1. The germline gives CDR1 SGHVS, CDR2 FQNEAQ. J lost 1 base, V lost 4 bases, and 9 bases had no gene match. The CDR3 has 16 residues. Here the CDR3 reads CASSSSTGRKNTEAFF. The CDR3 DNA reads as TGTGCCAGCAGCTCATCGACAGGGCGTAAGAACACTGAAGCTTTCTTT.

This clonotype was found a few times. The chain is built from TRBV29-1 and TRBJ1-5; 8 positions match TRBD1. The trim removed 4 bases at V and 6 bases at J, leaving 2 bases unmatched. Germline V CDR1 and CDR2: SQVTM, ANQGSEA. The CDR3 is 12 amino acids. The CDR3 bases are TGCAGCGTTGGACAGGGGTCTCAGCCCCAGCATTTT. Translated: CSVGQGSQPQHF.

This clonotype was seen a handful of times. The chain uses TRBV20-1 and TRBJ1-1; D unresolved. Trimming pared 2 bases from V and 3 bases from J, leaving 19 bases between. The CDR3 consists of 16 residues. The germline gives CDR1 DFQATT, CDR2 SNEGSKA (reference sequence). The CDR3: CSARPLSWRLDTEAFF. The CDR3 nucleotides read TGCAGTGCTAGACCTCTCTCTTGGAGGCTGGACACTGAAGCTTTCTTT.

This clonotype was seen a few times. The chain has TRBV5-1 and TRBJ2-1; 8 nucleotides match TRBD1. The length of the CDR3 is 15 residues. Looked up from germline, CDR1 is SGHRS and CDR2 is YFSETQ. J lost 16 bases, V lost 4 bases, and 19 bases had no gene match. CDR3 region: CASSPAQGAFFGNFF. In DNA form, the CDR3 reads TGCGCCAGCAGCCCAGCCCAGGGGGCGTTTTTTGGGAATTTCTTC.

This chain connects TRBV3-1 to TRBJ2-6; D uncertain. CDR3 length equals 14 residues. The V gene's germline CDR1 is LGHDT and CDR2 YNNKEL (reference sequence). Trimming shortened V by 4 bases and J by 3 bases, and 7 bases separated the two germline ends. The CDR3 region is CASSPSDGANVLTF. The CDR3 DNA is TGTGCCAGCAGCCCCTCGGATGGGGCCAACGTCCTGACTTTC.

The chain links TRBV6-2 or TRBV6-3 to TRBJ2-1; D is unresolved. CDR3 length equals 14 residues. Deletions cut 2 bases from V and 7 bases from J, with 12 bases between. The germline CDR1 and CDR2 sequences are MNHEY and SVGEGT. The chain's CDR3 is CASSYPRALNEQFF. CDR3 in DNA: TGTGCCAGCAGTTACCCTAGAGCCCTAAATGAGCAGTTCTTC.

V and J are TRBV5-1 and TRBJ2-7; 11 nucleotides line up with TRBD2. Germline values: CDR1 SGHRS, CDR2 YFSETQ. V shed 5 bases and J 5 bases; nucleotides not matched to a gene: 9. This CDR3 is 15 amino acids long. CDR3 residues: CASRHLLAGVHEQYF. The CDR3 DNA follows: TGCGCCAGCAGACACCTACTAGCGGGAGTCCACGAGCAGTACTTC.

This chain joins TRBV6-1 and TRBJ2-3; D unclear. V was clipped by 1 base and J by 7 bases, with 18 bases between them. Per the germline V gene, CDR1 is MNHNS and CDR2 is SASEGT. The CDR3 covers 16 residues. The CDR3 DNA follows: TGTGCCAGCAGTGAAGGTGGTTTGGGGATTAGGAATACGCAGTATTTT. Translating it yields CASSEGGLGIRNTQYF.

The CDR3 sequence: CASSFRVFSYEQFF. The CDR3 nucleotides are TGTGCCAGCAGCTTCAGGGTTTTCTCTTATGAGCAGTTCTTC. The chain carries TRBV11-1 and TRBJ2-1; D possibly corresponds to TRBD1 (5 bases). Trimming shortened V by 3 bases and J by 8 bases, and 14 bases separated the two germline ends. This CDR3 spans 14 amino acids. The germline CDR1 and CDR2 sequences are SGHAT and FQDESV (reference sequence).

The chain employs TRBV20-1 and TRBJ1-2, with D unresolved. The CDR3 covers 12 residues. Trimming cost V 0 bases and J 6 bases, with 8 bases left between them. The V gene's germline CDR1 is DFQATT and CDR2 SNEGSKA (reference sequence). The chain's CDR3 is CSARDRGDGYTF. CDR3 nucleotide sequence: TGCAGTGCTAGAGACCGTGGCGATGGCTACACCTTC.

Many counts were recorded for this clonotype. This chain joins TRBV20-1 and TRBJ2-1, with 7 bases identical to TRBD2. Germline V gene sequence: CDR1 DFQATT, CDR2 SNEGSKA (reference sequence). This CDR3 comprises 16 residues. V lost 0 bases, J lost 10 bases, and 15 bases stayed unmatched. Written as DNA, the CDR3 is TGCAGTGCTAGAGAAACGAGCGGGAATCCTATGGGGGAGCAGTTCTTC. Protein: CSARETSGNPMGEQFF.

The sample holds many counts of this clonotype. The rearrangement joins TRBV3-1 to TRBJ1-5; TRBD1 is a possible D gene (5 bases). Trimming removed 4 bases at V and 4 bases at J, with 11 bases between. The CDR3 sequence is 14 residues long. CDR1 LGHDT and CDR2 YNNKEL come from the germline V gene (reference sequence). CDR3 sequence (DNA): TGTGCCAGCAGCCTTGGACAAAGAAATCAGCCCCAGCATTTT. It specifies CASSLGQRNQPQHF.

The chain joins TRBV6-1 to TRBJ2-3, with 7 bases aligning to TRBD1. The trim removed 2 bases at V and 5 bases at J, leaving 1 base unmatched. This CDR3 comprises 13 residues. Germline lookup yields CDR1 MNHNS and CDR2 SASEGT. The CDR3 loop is CASSEYRGDTQYF. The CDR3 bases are TGTGCCAGCAGTGAATACAGGGGAGATACGCAGTATTTT.